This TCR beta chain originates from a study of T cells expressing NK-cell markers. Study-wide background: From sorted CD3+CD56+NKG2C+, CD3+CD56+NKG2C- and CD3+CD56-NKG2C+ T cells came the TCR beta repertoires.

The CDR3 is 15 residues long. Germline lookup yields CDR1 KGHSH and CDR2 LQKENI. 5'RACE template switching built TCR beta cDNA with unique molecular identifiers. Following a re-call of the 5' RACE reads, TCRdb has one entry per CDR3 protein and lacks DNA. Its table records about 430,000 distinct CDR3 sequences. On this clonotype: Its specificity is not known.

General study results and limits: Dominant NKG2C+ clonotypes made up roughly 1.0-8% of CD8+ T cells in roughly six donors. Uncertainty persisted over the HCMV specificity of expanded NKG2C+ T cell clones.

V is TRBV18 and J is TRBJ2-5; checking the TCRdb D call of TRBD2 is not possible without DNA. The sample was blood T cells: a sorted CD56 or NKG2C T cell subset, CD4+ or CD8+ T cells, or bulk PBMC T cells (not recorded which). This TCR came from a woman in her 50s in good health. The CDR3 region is CASSPLAGGRETQYF.